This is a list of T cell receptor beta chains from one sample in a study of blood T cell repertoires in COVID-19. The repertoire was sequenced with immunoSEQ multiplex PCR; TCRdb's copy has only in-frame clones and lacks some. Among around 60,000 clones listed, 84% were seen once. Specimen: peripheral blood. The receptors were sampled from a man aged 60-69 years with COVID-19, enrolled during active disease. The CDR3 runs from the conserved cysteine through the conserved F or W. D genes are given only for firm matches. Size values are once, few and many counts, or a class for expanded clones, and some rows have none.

cdr3_aa: CAWSTLRGINYGYTF; cdr3_nt: TGTGCCTGGAGTACCCTCAGGGGAATAAACTATGGCTACACCTTC; v_call: TRBV30; j_call: TRBJ1-2; clone_size: NA; d_call: NA
cdr3_aa: CASSPLGLADYNEQFF; cdr3_nt: TGTGCCAGCAGCCCACTAGGACTAGCGGACTACAATGAGCAGTTCTTC; v_call: TRBV7-7; j_call: TRBJ2-1; clone_size: NA; d_call: TRBD2
cdr3_aa: CASRMGGGSYEQYF; cdr3_nt: TGTGCCAGCAGAATGGGTGGCGGGAGTTACGAGCAGTACTTC; v_call: TRBV5-4; j_call: TRBJ2-7; clone_size: NA; d_call: TRBD2
cdr3_aa: CASTPGSANTGELFF; cdr3_nt: TGTGCCAGCACTCCCGGAAGCGCGAACACCGGGGAGCTGTTTTTT; v_call: TRBV2; j_call: TRBJ2-2; clone_size: NA; d_call: NA
cdr3_aa: CATRRTGSDEQFF; cdr3_nt: TGTGCCACACGGCGGACAGGGAGCGATGAGCAGTTCTTC; v_call: TRBV30; j_call: TRBJ2-1; clone_size: NA; d_call: TRBD1
cdr3_aa: CSVGPGTGYEKLFF; cdr3_nt: TGCAGCGTTGGCCCTGGGACAGGGTATGAAAAACTGTTTTTT; v_call: TRBV29-1; j_call: TRBJ1-4; clone_size: NA; d_call: TRBD1
cdr3_aa: CASSLAGTGWDYGYTF; cdr3_nt: TGTGCCAGCAGCTTAGCCGGGACAGGGTGGGACTATGGCTACACCTTC; v_call: TRBV7-2; j_call: TRBJ1-2; clone_size: NA; d_call: TRBD1
cdr3_aa: CASNDRGGTEAFF; cdr3_nt: TGTGCCAGCAACGATAGGGGCGGCACTGAAGCTTTCTTT; v_call: TRBV11-2; j_call: TRBJ1-1; clone_size: NA; d_call: NA
cdr3_aa: CASSHAQGLRAQSYEQYF; cdr3_nt: TGTGCCAGCAGCCATGCACAGGGACTACGGGCCCAATCCTACGAGCAGTACTTC; v_call: TRBV14; j_call: TRBJ2-7; clone_size: once; d_call: NA
cdr3_aa: CASSFGINGGTQYF; cdr3_nt: TGTGCCAGCAGCTTCGGGATCAACGGGGGTACGCAGTATTTT; v_call: TRBV7-3; j_call: TRBJ2-3; clone_size: NA; d_call: NA
cdr3_aa: CASSPGTSGTEEQYF; cdr3_nt: TGTGCCAGCAGCCCCGGGACTAGCGGCACGGAGGAGCAGTACTTC; v_call: TRBV11-3; j_call: TRBJ2-7; clone_size: NA; d_call: TRBD2
cdr3_aa: CASSLGGNSETQYF; cdr3_nt: TGTGCCAGCAGCTTGGGGGGAAATTCAGAGACCCAGTACTTC; v_call: TRBV7-3; j_call: TRBJ2-5; clone_size: NA; d_call: NA
cdr3_aa: CASRETGEVEQYF; cdr3_nt: TGTGCCAGCAGGGAGACAGGAGAAGTCGAGCAGTACTTC; v_call: TRBV12-3/TRBV12-4; j_call: TRBJ2-7; clone_size: NA; d_call: NA
cdr3_aa: CASSQSSTGELFF; cdr3_nt: TGCGCCAGCAGCCAGTCATCCACCGGGGAGCTGTTTTTT; v_call: TRBV10-1; j_call: TRBJ2-2; clone_size: NA; d_call: NA
cdr3_aa: CASSSFRDRVNIQYF; cdr3_nt: TGCGCCAGCAGTTCTTTCCGGGACAGGGTTAACATTCAGTACTTC; v_call: TRBV10-2; j_call: TRBJ2-4; clone_size: NA; d_call: TRBD1
cdr3_aa: CASSPGQAPDTQYF; cdr3_nt: TGTGCCAGCTCACCGGGACAGGCTCCAGATACGCAGTATTTT; v_call: TRBV18; j_call: TRBJ2-3; clone_size: NA; d_call: TRBD1
cdr3_aa: CASSALVGRNTIYF; cdr3_nt: TGTGCCAGCAGCGCCCTGGTGGGGAGGAACACCATATATTTT; v_call: TRBV9; j_call: TRBJ1-3; clone_size: NA; d_call: NA
cdr3_aa: CASSVGLAGGFSTDTQYF; cdr3_nt: TGTGCCAGCAGCGTAGGACTAGCGGGGGGGTTTAGCACAGATACGCAGTATTTT; v_call: TRBV9; j_call: TRBJ2-3; clone_size: NA; d_call: TRBD2
cdr3_aa: CASQLGLNQPQHF; cdr3_nt: TGTGCCAGTCAATTGGGGCTCAATCAGCCCCAGCATTTT; v_call: TRBV19; j_call: TRBJ1-5; clone_size: NA; d_call: NA
cdr3_aa: CASSREQGHGYGYTF; cdr3_nt: TGTGCCAGTTCACGCGAACAGGGACATGGCTATGGCTACACCTTC; v_call: TRBV27; j_call: TRBJ1-2; clone_size: NA; d_call: NA
cdr3_aa: CASSSQLAGGPLNEQFF; cdr3_nt: TGTGCCAGCAGCAGCCAGTTAGCGGGAGGCCCCCTCAATGAGCAGTTCTTC; v_call: TRBV7-6; j_call: TRBJ2-1; clone_size: NA; d_call: TRBD2
cdr3_aa: CAISESLRGQPQHF; cdr3_nt: TGTGCCATCAGTGAGTCGCTGCGGGGGCAGCCCCAGCATTTT; v_call: TRBV10-3; j_call: TRBJ1-5; clone_size: NA; d_call: NA
cdr3_aa: CASSSTGDEQFF; cdr3_nt: TGCGCCAGCAGCTCGACGGGGGATGAGCAGTTCTTC; v_call: TRBV5-1; j_call: TRBJ2-1; clone_size: NA; d_call: NA
cdr3_aa: CASLLGGRGQGGYTF; cdr3_nt: TGTGCCAGCCTCCTAGGGGGTAGGGGGCAAGGTGGCTACACCTTC; v_call: TRBV7-2; j_call: TRBJ1-2; clone_size: NA; d_call: TRBD1
cdr3_aa: CASSAPSGGTDTQYF; cdr3_nt: TGTGCCAGCAGCGCACCTAGCGGGGGCACAGATACGCAGTATTTT; v_call: TRBV2; j_call: TRBJ2-3; clone_size: NA; d_call: TRBD2
cdr3_aa: CASSLLAGSTDTQYF; cdr3_nt: TGCGCCAGCAGCCTCCTAGCGGGGAGCACAGATACGCAGTATTTT; v_call: TRBV4-1; j_call: TRBJ2-3; clone_size: NA; d_call: TRBD2
cdr3_aa: CASSLELAGVGDTQYF; cdr3_nt: TGTGCCAGCTCACTCGAACTAGCGGGAGTCGGAGATACGCAGTATTTT; v_call: TRBV18; j_call: TRBJ2-3; clone_size: NA; d_call: TRBD2
cdr3_aa: CSGGGDYGETQYF; cdr3_nt: TGCAGCGGGGGCGGGGACTACGGAGAGACCCAGTACTTC; v_call: TRBV29-1; j_call: TRBJ2-5; clone_size: NA; d_call: TRBD2
cdr3_aa: CASFEAAQPQHF; cdr3_nt: TGTGCCAGCTTTGAGGCGGCGCAGCCCCAGCATTTT; v_call: TRBV28; j_call: TRBJ1-5; clone_size: NA; d_call: NA
cdr3_aa: CASSFGGELNYGYTF; cdr3_nt: TGTGCCAGCAGTTTCGGCGGCGAACTTAACTATGGCTACACCTTC; v_call: TRBV28; j_call: TRBJ1-2; clone_size: NA; d_call: NA
cdr3_aa: CASSLASSEGETQYF; cdr3_nt: TGTGCCAGCAGCTTAGCGTCCAGCGAGGGAGAGACCCAGTACTTC; v_call: TRBV7-4; j_call: TRBJ2-5; clone_size: NA; d_call: NA
cdr3_aa: CASSSVKNTEAFF; cdr3_nt: TGTGCCAGCAGTTCGGTAAAGAACACTGAAGCTTTCTTT; v_call: TRBV6-5; j_call: TRBJ1-1; clone_size: NA; d_call: NA
cdr3_aa: CASSQDWNRGRPGANVLTF; cdr3_nt: TGTGCCAGCAGCCAAGATTGGAACAGGGGCCGACCTGGGGCCAACGTCCTGACTTTC; v_call: TRBV3-1/TRBV3-2; j_call: TRBJ2-6; clone_size: NA; d_call: TRBD1
cdr3_aa: CASSTRQGNTEAFF; cdr3_nt: TGTGCCAGTAGTACCCGACAGGGCAACACTGAAGCTTTCTTT; v_call: TRBV19; j_call: TRBJ1-1; clone_size: NA; d_call: TRBD1
cdr3_aa: CAITSTGGNTEAFF; cdr3_nt: TGTGCCATCACCTCTACAGGGGGCAACACTGAAGCTTTCTTT; v_call: TRBV10-3; j_call: TRBJ1-1; clone_size: NA; d_call: TRBD1
cdr3_aa: CASSYPVWREGRQIAKNIQYF; cdr3_nt: TGTGCCAGCAGTTACCCAGTTTGGCGGGAGGGCCGACAAATAGCCAAAAACATTCAGTACTTC; v_call: TRBV6-2/TRBV6-3; j_call: TRBJ2-4; clone_size: NA; d_call: TRBD2
cdr3_aa: CASRREGEQYF; cdr3_nt: TGTGCCAGCAGGCGGGAGGGGGAGCAGTACTTC; v_call: TRBV7-9; j_call: TRBJ2-7; clone_size: many; d_call: TRBD2
cdr3_aa: CASSPSGSSYNEQFF; cdr3_nt: TGTGCCAGCAGCCCTAGCGGGAGCTCCTACAATGAGCAGTTCTTC; v_call: TRBV7-9; j_call: TRBJ2-1; clone_size: NA; d_call: TRBD2
cdr3_aa: CAWSHQDRLDQPQHF; cdr3_nt: TGTGCCTGGAGCCACCAGGACAGGCTAGATCAGCCCCAGCATTTT; v_call: TRBV30; j_call: TRBJ1-5; clone_size: NA; d_call: TRBD1
cdr3_aa: CASSPRDRGDTGELFF; cdr3_nt: TGTGCCAGCTCACCGCGGGACAGGGGAGACACCGGGGAGCTGTTTTTT; v_call: TRBV18; j_call: TRBJ2-2; clone_size: NA; d_call: TRBD1
cdr3_aa: CASSYQTSTEAFF; cdr3_nt: TGTGCCAGCAGTTATCAGACAAGCACTGAAGCTTTCTTT; v_call: TRBV6-5; j_call: TRBJ1-1; clone_size: once; d_call: NA
cdr3_aa: CASGFSTGGFSGANVLTF; cdr3_nt: TGTGCTAGTGGTTTCTCGACAGGGGGATTCTCTGGGGCCAACGTCCTGACTTTC; v_call: TRBV12-5; j_call: TRBJ2-6; clone_size: NA; d_call: TRBD1
cdr3_aa: CASSLQGAISYEQYF; cdr3_nt: TGTGCCAGCAGTTTACAGGGGGCTATTTCTTACGAGCAGTACTTC; v_call: TRBV28; j_call: TRBJ2-7; clone_size: NA; d_call: TRBD1
cdr3_aa: CASSLTRDSGNTIYF; cdr3_nt: TGTGCCAGCAGCTTAACCAGGGACTCTGGAAACACCATATATTTT; v_call: TRBV13; j_call: TRBJ1-3; clone_size: NA; d_call: NA
cdr3_aa: CASSLQGARGYTF; cdr3_nt: TGTGCCAGCAGCTTACAGGGGGCGCGGGGCTACACCTTC; v_call: TRBV7-2; j_call: TRBJ1-2; clone_size: NA; d_call: TRBD1
cdr3_aa: CASSRGQGSYEQYF; cdr3_nt: TGTGCCAGCAGCCGCGGACAGGGCTCCTACGAGCAGTACTTC; v_call: TRBV11-3; j_call: TRBJ2-7; clone_size: NA; d_call: TRBD1
cdr3_aa: CATSRERDRGPTEAFF; cdr3_nt: TGTGCCACCAGCAGGGAAAGGGACAGGGGGCCCACTGAAGCTTTCTTT; v_call: TRBV15; j_call: TRBJ1-1; clone_size: NA; d_call: TRBD1
cdr3_aa: CACAGNRDQPQHF; cdr3_nt: TGTGCCTGTGCGGGGAACCGGGATCAGCCCCAGCATTTT; v_call: TRBV30; j_call: TRBJ1-5; clone_size: NA; d_call: NA
cdr3_aa: CASSEFGQGNYNEQFF; cdr3_nt: TGTGCCAGCAGTGAATTCGGACAGGGGAACTACAATGAGCAGTTCTTC; v_call: TRBV6-1; j_call: TRBJ2-1; clone_size: NA; d_call: TRBD1
cdr3_aa: CASISRRGISDTEAFF; cdr3_nt: TGTGCCAGCATTTCCAGAAGGGGAATAAGCGACACTGAAGCTTTCTTT; v_call: TRBV5-4; j_call: TRBJ1-1; clone_size: NA; d_call: NA
cdr3_aa: CASSQDVAGKDEQYF; cdr3_nt: TGTGCCAGCAGCCAAGACGTAGCGGGAAAGGACGAGCAGTACTTC; v_call: TRBV3-1/TRBV3-2; j_call: TRBJ2-7; clone_size: NA; d_call: TRBD2
cdr3_aa: CAWKLSPPGEQYF; cdr3_nt: TGTGCCTGGAAACTGTCACCACCGGGGGAGCAGTACTTC; v_call: TRBV30; j_call: TRBJ2-7; clone_size: few; d_call: NA